The following is a T cell receptor beta chain sequence with its context. Different DNA sequences within this sample yield the same CDR3. These data originate in a study of OX40 agonist ivuxolimab in advanced cancers. Study background: Ivuxolimab, an antibody acting as an agonist of OX40 (CD134), was used to treat patients.

This CDR3 has 12 amino acids. Germline assignment: CDR1 SGHRS and CDR2 YFSETQ. V was pared by 1 base and J by 3 bases, with 5 bases between. This table comes from immunoSEQ multiplex PCR, and its TCRdb copy is limited to in-frame clones, with some not included. The table lists 65,000 to 75,000 clones, 88% of them singletons, with around 0.95% in the top ten. Here the sequenced sample was CD4+ or CD8+ T cells sorted from blood, taken in a trial of the OX40 agonist ivuxolimab. The receptor was isolated from an adult with an advanced solid tumor such as melanoma, head and neck, liver or kidney cancer. This chain links TRBV5-1 with TRBJ2-7, with a possible D match to TRBD1 (5 bases). The CDR3 sequence: CASSLQGYEQYF. DNA of the CDR3: TGCGCCAGCAGCTTGCAGGGCTACGAGCAGTACTTC.